This T cell receptor (beta chain) was sequenced during a study of OX40 agonist ivuxolimab in advanced cancers. Overall study: Ivuxolimab, which patients received intravenously every 2 weeks, was dosed at 0.01 to 10 mg/kg.

Assay used: immunoSEQ multiplex PCR; TCRdb lists only in-frame clones, some missing. The data hold approximately 98,000 clones, with approximately 90% observed a single time. Regarding the study as a whole: CD4+ and CD8+ T cells in blood underwent clonal expansion by week 6 at 0.1 to 3.0 mg/kg.

This clone was found once. Its antigen is unidentified. This clonotype was sampled from an adult with an advanced solid tumor such as melanoma, head and neck, liver or kidney cancer. The material sequenced was CD4+ or CD8+ T cells sorted from blood, taken in a trial of the OX40 agonist ivuxolimab.

Written as DNA, the CDR3 is TGTGCCAGCAGTTACAGTACAGGGTATGAAAAACTGTTTTTT. Encoded protein: CASSYSTGYEKLFF. The chain joins TRBV6-6 to TRBJ1-4, with a weak D call TRBD1 (6 bases). CDR3 length: 14 amino acids. Trimming removed 2 bases from V and 6 bases from J, with 10 bases in between. Germline V lookup: CDR1 MNHNY, CDR2 SVGAGI (reference sequence).